These T cell receptor beta chains were read from a single sample in a study of cytomegalovirus exposure and HLA in healthy donors. Generated by immunoSEQ multiplex PCR, the TCRdb table keeps only in-frame clones and is missing some. The sample lists approximately 120,000 clones, about 81% seen once, with roughly 1.1% in the top ten. The sample was PBMCs. The receptors stem from a woman aged 25-40 years in good health and CMV-seronegative. CDR3s include the opening cysteine and the closing phenylalanine or tryptophan. The D gene is left open where the match is weak.

J gene | D gene | CDR3 length | V gene | CDR3 DNA | CDR3 protein
TRBJ1-1 | - | 13 | TRBV27 | TGTGCCAGCAGTACGAGCAGGGTGGATGAAGCTTTCTTT | CASSTSRVDEAFF
TRBJ1-5 | - | 14 | TRBV19 | TGTGCCAGTAGAATAGGGGAGGGCAATCAGCCCCAGCATTTT | CASRIGEGNQPQHF
TRBJ1-2 | - | 13 | TRBV19 | TGTGCCAGTAGTATAGATAGGGAGAAGAGCTACACCTTC | CASSIDREKSYTF
TRBJ1-1 | - | 13 | TRBV6-5 | TGTGCCAGCTCCGCAGGGCGGAACACTGAAGCTTTCTTT | CASSAGRNTEAFF
TRBJ2-7 | - | 13 | TRBV30 | TGTGCCGGACAATCGGGCCTCCGCTACGAGCAGTACTTC | CAGQSGLRYEQYF
TRBJ2-5 | TRBD2 | 15 | TRBV7-6 | TGTGCCAGCAGCGAGGGACTAGCGGCCCAAGAGACCCAGTACTTC | CASSEGLAAQETQYF
TRBJ2-1 | - | 14 | TRBV6-5 | TGTGCCAGCAGCCCGGGGGTCTCCTACAATGAGCAGTTCTTC | CASSPGVSYNEQFF
TRBJ2-7 | - | 13 | TRBV2 | TGTGCCAGCAGTGTGGGCAGGAACTACGAGCAGTACTTC | CASSVGRNYEQYF
TRBJ1-1 | - | 14 | TRBV4-3 | TGCGCCAGCAGCCAGACCTCAGGGTGGACTGAAGCTTTCTTT | CASSQTSGWTEAFF
TRBJ2-7 | TRBD2 | 15 | TRBV18 | TGTGCCAGCTCATCGGCCGGGAGGAACTCCTACGAGCAGTACTTC | CASSSAGRNSYEQYF
TRBJ2-2 | - | 12 | TRBV7-9 | TGTGCCAGCAGCTTAGGAGAGAAGGAGCTGTTTTTT | CASSLGEKELFF
TRBJ2-1 | TRBD2 | 15 | TRBV6-1 | TGTGCCAGCAGTGAACTAGCGGGGGGGCGCAATGAGCAGTTCTTC | CASSELAGGRNEQFF
TRBJ2-2 | TRBD1 | 17 | TRBV29-1 | TGCAGCGTTGCAAGTGGAAGGACAGGGGGATCGAGCGGGGAGCTGTTTTTT | CSVASGRTGGSSGELFF
TRBJ2-2 | TRBD1 | 14 | TRBV6-1 | TGTGCCGTACGGGACAGGGTGGGGACCGGGGAGCTGTTTTTT | CAVRDRVGTGELFF
TRBJ2-2 | TRBD1 | 16 | TRBV25-1 | TGTGCCAGCAGCAGGGACAGGGGTATCGACACCGGGGAGCTGTTTTTT | CASSRDRGIDTGELFF
TRBJ2-1 | - | 16 | TRBV4-1 | TGCGCCAGCAGCCAAGAGAGGGCAGCACCTCTCGTGAAGCAGTTCTTC | CASSQERAAPLVKQFF
TRBJ2-1 | TRBD2 | 14 | TRBV7-2 | TGTGCCAGCAGCTCGCTAGCGGGGGCGAATGAGCAGTTCTTC | CASSSLAGANEQFF
TRBJ2-7 | - | 15 | TRBV5-1 | TGCGCCAGCAGCTACTTACAGGGTTCAAACGCCGAGCAGTACTTC | CASSYLQGSNAEQYF
TRBJ1-1 | TRBD1 | 15 | TRBV11-2 | TGTGCCAGCAGCTCAACCCTGACAGGGACCAGTGAAGCTTTCTTT | CASSSTLTGTSEAFF
TRBJ2-4 | - | 17 | TRBV9 | TGTGCCAGCAGCCCCGGGGGAGGGGGGGCGTTCGAAAACATTCAGTACTTC | CASSPGGGGAFENIQYF
TRBJ2-1 | TRBD2 | 15 | TRBV7-3 | TGTGCCAGCAGCTCAACTAGCGGAAACTACAATGAGCAGTTCTTC | CASSSTSGNYNEQFF
TRBJ2-2 | - | 17 | TRBV18 | TGTGCCAGCTCACCACCGTTTGGGACAAGTAAGACCGGGGAGCTGTTTTTT | CASSPPFGTSKTGELFF
TRBJ2-5 | - | 13 | TRBV5-5 | TGTGCCAGCAGCTTGACGGGGGTCGAGACCCAGTACTTC | CASSLTGVETQYF
TRBJ1-4 | TRBD1 | 15 | TRBV5-6 | TGTGCCAGCAGCTCTCTGACAGGGGCAGATGAAAAACTGTTTTTT | CASSSLTGADEKLFF
TRBJ2-7 | TRBD1 | 16 | TRBV6-6 | TGTGCCAGCAGTTACAGGGGACAGGGGATCGCCTACGAGCAGTACTTC | CASSYRGQGIAYEQYF
TRBJ1-5 | - | 15 | TRBV30 | TGTGCCTGGAGTCGAGAACAGCATAGCAATCAGCCCCAGCATTTT | CAWSREQHSNQPQHF
TRBJ2-1 | TRBD2 | 17 | TRBV2 | TGTGCCAGCAGTGAAGCGCTTCGGGCTAGCGGGGGCTATGAGCAGTTCTTC | CASSEALRASGGYEQFF
TRBJ2-7 | TRBD1 | 13 | TRBV28 | TGTGCCAGCACTACAGGGGGGCCCTACGAGCAGTACTTC | CASTTGGPYEQYF
TRBJ2-7 | TRBD1 | 15 | TRBV19 | TGTGCCAGTAGTATAGGGGGACAGGGATACTACGAGCAGTACTTC | CASSIGGQGYYEQYF
TRBJ2-7 | TRBD1 | 16 | TRBV11-3 | TGTGCCAGCAGCTTAAGGGAGACAGGGAGCTCCTACGAGCAGTACTTC | CASSLRETGSSYEQYF
TRBJ2-2 | TRBD2 | 16 | TRBV5-1 | TGCGCCAGCAGCTTGACAGCGGGGCCGAACACCGGGGAGCTGTTTTTT | CASSLTAGPNTGELFF
TRBJ2-1 | TRBD2 | 18 | TRBV5-1 | TGCGCCAGCAGCCCCCCGGGTTACGGGGGGGCGTCCTACAATGAGCAGTTCTTC | CASSPPGYGGASYNEQFF
TRBJ1-3 | - | 15 | TRBV11-3 | TGTGCCAGCAGCTCCATCTCCGGTGGTGGAAACACCATATATTTT | CASSSISGGGNTIYF
TRBJ2-7 | TRBD2 | 16 | TRBV7-2 | TGTGCCAGCAGCCCCCCGGGGGTAGCGGGAACCGGCGAGCAGTACTTC | CASSPPGVAGTGEQYF
TRBJ2-3 | TRBD2 | 12 | TRBV7-3 | TGTGCCAGCAGCCCTCTAGCGGGGGTTCTGTATTTT | CASSPLAGVLYF